This T cell receptor (beta chain) stems from a study of vaccination effects on CD4 cells after COVID-19. Study observations and caveats: Few convalescent patients, and no early post-infection timepoints, were available to the study. Vaccine- and infection-induced clones showed marked clonal contraction late following vaccination.

Sequencing was preceded by expansion of antigen-specific CD4+ T cells with viral peptide pools in the ViraFEST assay. Subsequent to about 10 days of culture, CD4+ T cells were isolated. Nucleocapsid antibody tests were negative, and the vaccine recipients had no prior SARS-CoV-2 infection. IL-2 at 9.5 to 10 IU/ml and peptides at around 10 ug/ml were added to cultured PBMC, roughly 1.8 million per well. On day 3 and again on day 7, half the medium was replaced with IL-2 medium. Turning to this clone: Its cognate antigen is unknown.

Assay: immunoSEQ multiplex PCR; the TCRdb copy retains only in-frame clones and omits some. The repertoire holds more than 20,000 clones, with approximately 81% as singletons. Trimming stripped 0 bases from V and 5 bases from J, with 6 bases between. CDR1 is SGHDT and CDR2 is YYEEEE in the germline V gene. There are 12 residues in the CDR3. The receptor comes from a human donor who received a COVID-19 vaccine. The chain has TRBV5-6 and TRBJ2-7; D ambiguous. The sample in question was CD4+ T cells from PBMCs cultured with HCoV-NL63 spike peptides, obtained before COVID-19 vaccination. The CDR3 spells CASSLVSNEQYF. The CDR3 DNA reads as TGTGCCAGCAGCTTGGTATCGAACGAGCAGTACTTC.